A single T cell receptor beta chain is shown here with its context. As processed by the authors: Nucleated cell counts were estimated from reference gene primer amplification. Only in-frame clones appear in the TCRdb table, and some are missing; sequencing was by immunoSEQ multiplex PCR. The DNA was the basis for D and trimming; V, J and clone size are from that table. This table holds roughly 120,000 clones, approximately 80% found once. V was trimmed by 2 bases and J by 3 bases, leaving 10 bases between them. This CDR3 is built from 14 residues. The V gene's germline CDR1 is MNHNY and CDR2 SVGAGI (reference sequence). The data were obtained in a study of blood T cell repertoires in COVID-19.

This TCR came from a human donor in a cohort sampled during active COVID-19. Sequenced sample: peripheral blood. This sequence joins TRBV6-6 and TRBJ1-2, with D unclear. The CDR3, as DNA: TGTGCCAGCAGTTACCCAGGAGGTGACTATGGCTACACCTTC. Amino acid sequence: CASSYPGGDYGYTF.